The 14 T cell receptor beta chains below were found in one sample sequenced in a study of OX40 agonist ivuxolimab in advanced cancers. Data came from immunoSEQ multiplex PCR; TCRdb stores just in-frame clones and leaves some out. In the table there are around 53,000 clones, about 93% of which are singletons. The sample in question was CD4+ or CD8+ T cells sorted from blood, obtained in a trial of the OX40 agonist ivuxolimab. The receptors derive from an adult with an advanced solid tumor such as melanoma, head and neck, liver or kidney cancer.

V is TRBV30 and J is TRBJ2-7, with 7 bases lining up with TRBD2. This CDR3 has 15 residues. With 2 bases clipped from V and 6 bases from J, the junction kept 13 bases outside the gene matches. Germline V gives CDR1 GTSNPN, CDR2 SVGIG (reference sequence). CDR3 sequence (DNA): TGTGCCTGGAGTCCGACAGCGGGACTTGGCAGCGAGCAGTACTTC. Protein product: CAWSPTAGLGSEQYF.

The chain uses TRBV7-9 and TRBJ1-1; D not resolved. The germline V gene encodes CDR1 SEHNR and CDR2 FQNEAQ (reference sequence). The germline V and J ends were trimmed by 1 base and 3 bases, with 9 bases remaining between them. The CDR3 loop spans 14 amino acids. This CDR3 reads CASSLGGLDTEAFF. The CDR3 region has the DNA TGTGCCAGCAGCTTAGGAGGGTTGGACACTGAAGCTTTCTTT.

The rearrangement uses TRBV19 and TRBJ2-7, with 7 bases that match TRBD2. CDR3 length equals 13 residues. With 6 bases clipped from V and 2 bases from J, the junction kept 4 bases outside the gene matches. Germline CDR1 LNHDA, CDR2 SQIVND (reference sequence). This chain's CDR3 is CASRVGGTYEQYF. The DNA of the CDR3 is TGTGCCAGTAGAGTGGGAGGGACCTACGAGCAGTACTTC.

The gene calls are TRBV11-2 and TRBJ2-7; 10 bases match TRBD2. This CDR3 region has 16 residues. V shed 6 bases and J 4 bases; nucleotides not matched to a gene: 12. The germline gives CDR1 SGHAT, CDR2 FQNNGV. CDR3 protein: CASSVAGTSAFYEQYF. The CDR3 nucleotides are TGTGCCAGCAGTGTAGCCGGGACTAGCGCGTTTTACGAGCAGTACTTC.

The V and J genes are TRBV20-1 and TRBJ1-1; no clear D gene. The CDR3 consists of 9 residues. The V and J ends lost 8 bases and 3 bases respectively, with 4 bases between them. Per the germline V gene, CDR1 is DFQATT and CDR2 is SNEGSKA (reference sequence). The CDR3 here is CSLHTEAFF. For the CDR3, the DNA is TGCAGTCTTCACACTGAAGCTTTCTTT.

V is TRBV27 and J is TRBJ2-5; 11 bases map to TRBD2. The CDR3 totals 15 residues. The J segment lost 7 bases and the V segment lost 2 bases, leaving 6 bases of the junction unmatched. Per germline, CDR1 MNHEY and CDR2 SMNVEV (reference sequence). For the CDR3, the DNA is TGTGCCAGCAGTTTACTAGCGGGAGGAGGGGGGACCCAGTACTTC. This translates into CASSLLAGGGGTQYF.

The chain joins TRBV5-6 to TRBJ2-1; unclear D gene. Trimming took off 4 bases at V and 0 bases at J, with 8 bases between the two ends. CDR3 length: 14 residues. Germline CDR1 SGHDT, CDR2 YYEEEE. The CDR3 nucleotides read TGTGCCAGCAGCCCCTTGAGCTCCTACAATGAGCAGTTCTTC. Translated, it gives CASSPLSSYNEQFF.

The CDR3 is CASSITTEGSQPQHF. In DNA, the CDR3 is TGTGCCAGTAGTATAACCACAGAAGGAAGTCAGCCCCAGCATTTT. This chain joins TRBV19 and TRBJ1-5; D remains ambiguous. From germline, CDR1 is LNHDA and CDR2 SQIVND (reference sequence). V lost 2 bases, J lost 6 bases, and 14 bases lay in between. The CDR3 is 15 residues long.

The chain is built from TRBV28 and TRBJ2-2, with TRBD2 matching over 10 bases. V was pared by 3 bases and J by 6 bases, with 4 bases of the junction left unmatched. Germline V gene data show CDR1 as MDHEN and CDR2 as SYDVKM. The CDR3 consists of 15 residues. The CDR3 region is CASSFGLAGAGELFF. The CDR3 nucleotides are TGTGCCAGCAGTTTCGGGCTAGCGGGAGCCGGGGAGCTGTTTTTT.

This chain uses TRBV5-6 with TRBJ1-2, with TRBD1 matching 10 bases. CDR3 length: 16 amino acids. Germline assignment: CDR1 SGHDT and CDR2 YYEEEE. J lost 0 bases, V lost 2 bases, and 4 bases had no gene match. The CDR3 reads CASSFPGTGANYGYTF. The CDR3 DNA sequence: TGTGCCAGCAGCTTCCCCGGGACAGGGGCTAACTATGGCTACACCTTC.

This chain joins TRBV5-6 and TRBJ1-4; TRBD1 matches 8 bases. Germline CDR1 reads SGHDT; CDR2 reads YYEEEE. The V gene end was trimmed by 4 bases and the J gene end by 4 bases; junction bases not matched to a gene: 6. CDR3 length: 15 amino acids. The CDR3: CASSGTGGLNEKLFF. CDR3 in DNA: TGTGCCAGCAGCGGAACAGGGGGGCTTAATGAAAAACTGTTTTTT. Together with reference TRBV5-6 and TRBJ1-4, the CDR3 gives the full variable domain: DAGVTQSPTHLIKTRGQQVTLRCSPKSGHDTVSWYQQALGQGPQFIFQYYEEEERQRGNFPDRFSGHQFPNYSSELNVNALLLGDSALYLCASSGTGGLNEKLFFGSGTQLSVL.

The chain carries TRBV5-5 and TRBJ2-2; TRBD2 is a possible D gene (6 bases). The CDR3 totals 13 residues. V was trimmed by 2 bases and J by 6 bases, leaving 8 bases between them. Looked up from germline, CDR1 is SGHKS and CDR2 is YYEKEE (reference sequence). The CDR3, as DNA: TGTGCCAGCAGCTTCCAGCGGGCCGGGGAGCTGTTTTTT. This gives the protein CASSFQRAGELFF.

This clone was counted once. This chain joins TRBV11-2 and TRBJ1-1; D is possibly TRBD1 (5 bases). The germline V gene encodes CDR1 SGHAT and CDR2 FQNNGV. V lost 6 bases and J lost 5, with 13 bases in between. CDR3 length: 13 residues. The CDR3 spells CASRSTGGTEAFF. CDR3 bases: TGTGCCAGCAGATCTACCGGGGGTACTGAAGCTTTCTTT.

V is TRBV7-9 and J is TRBJ1-5, with TRBD1 as a possible D gene (5 bases). Germline lookup yields CDR1 SEHNR and CDR2 FQNEAQ (reference sequence). The CDR3 spans 17 residues. V lost 0 bases and J 7 bases, leaving 19 bases between the germline ends. The CDR3: CASSLALGTDPGQPQHF. The CDR3 DNA is TGTGCCAGCAGCTTAGCTCTCGGGACCGACCCAGGCCAGCCCCAGCATTTT.